The 12 T cell receptor beta chains given below trace back to one sample, sequenced in a study of human T cells and chemical hapten exposure. TCRdb used MiXCR to reprocess the RACE reads, holding one entry per CDR3 protein. The data hold tens of thousands of distinct CDR3 sequences, with over 10% observed a single time. Documented time point: patch test 3, about 24 weeks after DPC sensitization. The treatment: therapeutic diphenylcyclopropenone sensitization with weekly scalp DPC. The source was whole blood, collected in connection with sensitization to the hapten diphenylcyclopropenone (DPC). These receptors were collected from a man under 40 with alopecia areata. Some clones in this sample may be carry-over from other donors' samples.

This clonotype appeared many times. The chain uses TRBV10-3 and TRBJ1-1, with a tentative D call TRBD1 (6 bases). This CDR3 is built from 16 residues. V gave up 10 bases and J gave up 0 bases, with 21 bases separating them. Germline values: CDR1 ENHRY, CDR2 SYGVKD. The CDR3 loop reads CATLPSEGDLNTEAFF. In nucleotides, the CDR3 is TGTGCCACCCTCCCGAGCGAGGGGGACTTGAACACTGAAGCTTTCTTT.

This clonotype was seen at least ten times. The CDR3 here is CASSEWLQETQYF. The DNA of the CDR3 is TGTGCCAGCAGTGAATGGCTCCAAGAGACCCAGTACTTC. The V and J genes are TRBV2 and TRBJ2-5; D is undetermined. Germline V CDR1 and CDR2: SNHLY, FYNNEI. This CDR3 contains 13 residues. V shed 2 bases and J shed 1 base, with 5 bases lying between them.

Only a few counts were recorded for this clonotype. This chain joins TRBV9 and TRBJ2-1, with D uncertain. The CDR3 sequence is 14 residues long. The germline CDR1 and CDR2 sequences are SGDLS and YYNGEE. V was trimmed by 0 bases and J by 5 bases, leaving 9 bases between them. The CDR3 nucleotides are TGTGCCAGCAGCGTAGAGGTCAGCAACAATGAGCAGTTCTTC. Residues: CASSVEVSNNEQFF.

This clonotype occurred many times. The chain has TRBV12-3 or TRBV12-4 and TRBJ2-1, with 8 bases lining up with TRBD1. V gave up 5 bases and J gave up 4 bases; unmatched junction bases: 10. This CDR3 contains 16 residues. CDR3: CASSPDTGGLYNEQFF. The CDR3 DNA reads TGTGCCAGCAGTCCAGATACAGGGGGACTTTACAATGAGCAGTTCTTC.

This clonotype was recorded many times. The chain employs TRBV25-1 and TRBJ2-6, with D unclear. The CDR3 has 15 amino acids. V dropped 6 bases and J dropped 0 bases, with 9 bases sitting between them. Germline CDR1 MGHDK, CDR2 SYGVNS. CDR3 sequence reads: CASRGQASGANVLTF. The CDR3, as DNA: TGTGCCAGCAGGGGTCAAGCCTCTGGGGCCAACGTCCTGACTTTC. The complete variable domain, with remaining parts taken from reference TRBV25-1 and TRBJ2-6, reads EADIYQTPRYLVIGTGKKITLECSQTMGHDKMYWYQQDPGMELHLIHYSYGVNSTEKGDLSSESTVSRIRTEHFPLTLESARPSHTSQYLCASRGQASGANVLTFGAGSRLTVL.

This sequence joins TRBV20-1 and TRBJ2-3; D perhaps matches TRBD2 (6 bases). The V end lost 6 bases, the J end lost 0 bases, and 10 bases lay between the germline ends. CDR3 length equals 13 residues. In germline, CDR1 is DFQATT, CDR2 SNEGSKA (reference sequence). Here the CDR3 reads CSATGTSTDTQYF. In nucleotides, the CDR3 is TGCAGTGCCACCGGGACTAGCACAGATACGCAGTATTTT.

The chain recombines TRBV6-5 with TRBJ2-1; the D gene is possibly TRBD2 (5 bases). V was pared by 6 bases and J by 7 bases, with 10 bases between. Per germline, CDR1 MNHEY and CDR2 SVGAGI. The CDR3 spans 12 residues. The CDR3 sequence: CASREAGNEQFF. The CDR3 DNA reads TGTGCCAGCAGGGAGGCTGGGAATGAGCAGTTCTTC.

This clonotype has a handful of counts. The V call is TRBV3-1, the J call TRBJ1-4; D not certain. Trimming cost V 3 bases and J 10 bases, with 18 bases left between them. This CDR3 has 15 amino acids. Germline V gene data show CDR1 as LGHDT and CDR2 as YNNKEL (reference sequence). The CDR3 here is CASSHSTYSVGKLFF. DNA for the CDR3: TGTGCCAGCAGCCATTCAACGTATAGTGTCGGAAAACTGTTTTTT.

This clonotype was detected many times. V and J are TRBV18 and TRBJ1-1; maybe TRBD1 (5 bases). V gave up 8 bases and J gave up 2 bases, with 15 bases separating them. In germline, CDR1 is KGHSH, CDR2 LQKENI. The CDR3 covers 14 residues. CDR3 region: CASTFGHRNTEAFF. The DNA for the CDR3 is TGTGCCAGCACATTCGGACACAGAAACACTGAAGCTTTCTTT.

This clonotype was seen a few times. The genes are TRBV20-1 and TRBJ1-5; perhaps TRBD1 as D (5 bases). The CDR3 contains 12 residues. CDR1 is DFQATT and CDR2 is SNEGSKA in the germline V gene (reference sequence). V was shortened by 6 bases and J by 1 base, with 7 bases between the two germline ends. CDR3 coding DNA: TGCAGTGCGCAGGGAAGCAATCAGCCCCAGCATTTT. It is translated as CSAQGSNQPQHF.

V gene TRBV18 combines with J gene TRBJ1-4; D is ambiguous. Germline CDR1 KGHSH, CDR2 LQKENI. The CDR3 length is 13 residues. Trimming took off 6 bases at V and 7 bases at J, with 12 bases between the two ends. The DNA for the CDR3 is TGTGCCAGCTCCGGAGGATCGGGTGAAAAACTGTTTTTT. Translated, it gives CASSGGSGEKLFF.

The chain links TRBV20-1 to TRBJ2-1; 9 bases agree with TRBD1. The CDR3 runs 14 residues. The germline V gene has CDR1 DFQATT and CDR2 SNEGSKA (reference sequence). The junction had 5 bases not matched to a gene; V was cut back by 0 bases and J by 8 bases. CDR3 DNA: TGCAGTGCTAGAGATACAGGGGGCCACTATGAGCAGTTCTTC. It translates to CSARDTGGHYEQFF.